This paragraph reports one T cell receptor (beta chain). Using immunoSEQ multiplex PCR, the repertoire was profiled, and TCRdb retains in-frame clones only, with some absent. The sample carries fewer than 200,000 clones, approximately 87% recorded once. These data are taken from a study of blood T cell repertoires in COVID-19. Study overall: The study drew acute and convalescent COVID-19 samples from the United States, Italy and Spain.

V lost 9 bases to trimming and J lost 11 bases, with 8 bases between them. CDR1 and CDR2 (germline): LGHDT, YNNKEL (reference sequence). The CDR3 is made up of 10 amino acids. This TCR derives from a woman aged 18 to 35 who had recovered from COVID-19. The V gene is TRBV3-1 (or the pseudogene TRBV3-2), the J gene TRBJ1-6, with D possibly TRBD1 on 5 matching bases. The specimen was peripheral blood. Here the CDR3 DNA reads TGTGCCAGGCCGGACACACCCCTCCACTTT. Translation gives CARPDTPLHF.